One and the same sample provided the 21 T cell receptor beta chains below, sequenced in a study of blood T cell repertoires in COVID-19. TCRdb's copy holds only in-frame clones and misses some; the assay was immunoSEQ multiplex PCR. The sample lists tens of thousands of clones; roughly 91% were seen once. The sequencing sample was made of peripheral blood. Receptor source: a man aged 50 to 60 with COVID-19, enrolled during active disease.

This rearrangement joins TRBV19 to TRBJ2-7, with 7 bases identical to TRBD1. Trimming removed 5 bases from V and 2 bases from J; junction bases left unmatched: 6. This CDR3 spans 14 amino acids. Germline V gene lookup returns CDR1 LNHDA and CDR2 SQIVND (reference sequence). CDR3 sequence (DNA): TGTGCCAGTAGTGCCGGACAGGAGACCTACGAGCAGTACTTC. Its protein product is CASSAGQETYEQYF.

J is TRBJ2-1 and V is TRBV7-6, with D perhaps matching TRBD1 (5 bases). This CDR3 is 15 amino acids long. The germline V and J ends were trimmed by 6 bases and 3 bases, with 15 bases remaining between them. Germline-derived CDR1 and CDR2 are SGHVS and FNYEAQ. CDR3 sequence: CASRAGYTGYNEQFF. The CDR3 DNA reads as TGTGCCAGCAGGGCAGGGTACACAGGCTACAATGAGCAGTTCTTC.

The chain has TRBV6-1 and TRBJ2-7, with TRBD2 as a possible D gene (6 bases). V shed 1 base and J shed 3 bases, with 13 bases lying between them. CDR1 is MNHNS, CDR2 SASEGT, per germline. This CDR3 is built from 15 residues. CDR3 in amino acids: CASSEGPGGLYEQYF. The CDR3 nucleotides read TGTGCCAGCAGTGAAGGACCCGGGGGTCTCTACGAGCAGTACTTC.

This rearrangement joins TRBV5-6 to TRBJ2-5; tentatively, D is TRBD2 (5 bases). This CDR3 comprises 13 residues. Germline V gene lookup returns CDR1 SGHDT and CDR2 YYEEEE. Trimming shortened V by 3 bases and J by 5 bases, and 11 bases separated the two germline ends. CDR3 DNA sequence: TGTGCCAGCAGCTGGGAGAGGAGCGAGACCCAGTACTTC. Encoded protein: CASSWERSETQYF.

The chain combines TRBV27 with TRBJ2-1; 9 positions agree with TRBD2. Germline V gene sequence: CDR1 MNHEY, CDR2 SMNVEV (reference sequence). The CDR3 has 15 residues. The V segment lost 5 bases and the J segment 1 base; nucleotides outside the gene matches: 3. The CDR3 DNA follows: TGTGCCAGCAGTCTGGGACTAGCTTCCTACAATGAGCAGTTCTTC. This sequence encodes CASSLGLASYNEQFF.

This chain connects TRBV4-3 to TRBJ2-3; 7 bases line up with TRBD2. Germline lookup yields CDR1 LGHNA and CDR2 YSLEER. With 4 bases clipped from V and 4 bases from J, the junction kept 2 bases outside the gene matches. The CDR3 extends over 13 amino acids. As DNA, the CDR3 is TGCGCCAGCAGCCGCGGGAGTGCAGATACGCAGTATTTT. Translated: CASSRGSADTQYF.

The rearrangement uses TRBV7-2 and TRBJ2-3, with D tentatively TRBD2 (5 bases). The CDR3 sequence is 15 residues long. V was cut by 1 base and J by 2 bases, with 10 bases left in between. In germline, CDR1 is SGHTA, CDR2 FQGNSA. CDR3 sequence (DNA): TGTGCCAGCAGCTTAGGTCCGGGATACACAGATACGCAGTATTTT. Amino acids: CASSLGPGYTDTQYF.

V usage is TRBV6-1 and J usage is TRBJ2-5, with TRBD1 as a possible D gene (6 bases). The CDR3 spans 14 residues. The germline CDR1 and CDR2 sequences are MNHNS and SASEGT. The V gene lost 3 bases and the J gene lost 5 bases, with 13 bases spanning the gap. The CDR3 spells CASSEFWGLETQYF. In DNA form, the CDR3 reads TGTGCCAGCAGTGAGTTTTGGGGGCTGGAGACCCAGTACTTC.

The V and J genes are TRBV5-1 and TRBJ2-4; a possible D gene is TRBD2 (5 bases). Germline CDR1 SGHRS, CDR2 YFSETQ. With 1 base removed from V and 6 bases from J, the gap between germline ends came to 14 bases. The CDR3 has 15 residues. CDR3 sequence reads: CASSLSTDGGNIQYF. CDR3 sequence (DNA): TGCGCCAGCAGCTTGTCGACGGACGGAGGAAACATTCAGTACTTC.

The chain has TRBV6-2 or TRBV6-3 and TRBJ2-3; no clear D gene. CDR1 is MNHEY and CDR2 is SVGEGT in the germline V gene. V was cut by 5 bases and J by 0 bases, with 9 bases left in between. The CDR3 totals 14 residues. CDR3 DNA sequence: TGTGCCAGCAGTGAGTTTATTAGCACAGATACGCAGTATTTT. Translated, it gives CASSEFISTDTQYF.

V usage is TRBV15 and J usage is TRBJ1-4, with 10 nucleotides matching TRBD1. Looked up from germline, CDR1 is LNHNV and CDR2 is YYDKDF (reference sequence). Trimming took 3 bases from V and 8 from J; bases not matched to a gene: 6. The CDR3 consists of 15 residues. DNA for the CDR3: TGTGCCACCAGCAGGGGACAGGGGTCAAGCGAAAAACTGTTTTTT. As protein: CATSRGQGSSEKLFF.

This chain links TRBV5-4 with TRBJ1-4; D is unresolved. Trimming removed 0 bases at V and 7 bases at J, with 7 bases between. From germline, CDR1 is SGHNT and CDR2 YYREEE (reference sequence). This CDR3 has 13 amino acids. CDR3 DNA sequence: TGTGCCAGCAGCTTGGGTGGAGCTGAAAAACTGTTTTTT. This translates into CASSLGGAEKLFF.

The CDR3 here is CASSLGQAGTEAFF. The CDR3 DNA reads as TGTGCCAGCAGCTTAGGCCAGGCTGGCACTGAAGCTTTCTTT. The chain combines TRBV13 with TRBJ1-1, with D hard to call. The length of the CDR3 is 14 residues. Germline V lookup: CDR1 PRHDT, CDR2 FYEKMQ (reference sequence). Trimming took 0 bases from V and 4 from J, leaving 9 bases between them.

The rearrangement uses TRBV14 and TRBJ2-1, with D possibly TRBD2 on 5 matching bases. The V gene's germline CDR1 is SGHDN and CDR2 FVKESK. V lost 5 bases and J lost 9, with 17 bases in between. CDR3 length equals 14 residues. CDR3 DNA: TGTGCCAGCAGCGAAATGCCGGGAAGGACTGAGCAGTTCTTC. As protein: CASSEMPGRTEQFF.

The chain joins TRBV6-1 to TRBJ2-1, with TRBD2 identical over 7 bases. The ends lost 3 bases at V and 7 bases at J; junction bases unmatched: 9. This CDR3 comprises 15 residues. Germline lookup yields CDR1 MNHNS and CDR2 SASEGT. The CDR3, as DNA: TGTGCCAGCAGTGACCCCGGGACTACAAGGAATGAGCAGTTCTTC. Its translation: CASSDPGTTRNEQFF.

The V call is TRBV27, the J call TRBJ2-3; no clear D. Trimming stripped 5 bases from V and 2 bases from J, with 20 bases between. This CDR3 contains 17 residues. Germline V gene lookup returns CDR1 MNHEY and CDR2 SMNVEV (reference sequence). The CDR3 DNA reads TGTGCCAGCAGTCCCGCCGGTCTAAATCATTACACAGATACGCAGTATTTT. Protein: CASSPAGLNHYTDTQYF.

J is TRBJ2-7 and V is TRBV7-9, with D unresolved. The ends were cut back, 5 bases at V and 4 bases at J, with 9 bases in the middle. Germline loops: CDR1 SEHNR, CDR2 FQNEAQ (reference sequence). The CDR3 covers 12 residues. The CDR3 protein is CASSPLSYEQYF. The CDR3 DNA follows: TGTGCCAGCAGCCCCCTCTCTTACGAGCAGTACTTC.

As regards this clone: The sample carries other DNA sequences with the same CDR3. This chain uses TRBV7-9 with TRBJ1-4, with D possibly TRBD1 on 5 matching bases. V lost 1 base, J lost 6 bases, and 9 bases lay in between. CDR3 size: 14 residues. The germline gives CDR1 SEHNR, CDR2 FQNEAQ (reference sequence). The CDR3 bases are TGTGCCAGCAGCTTAGGGCAGGGCGATGAAAAACTGTTTTTT. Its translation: CASSLGQGDEKLFF.

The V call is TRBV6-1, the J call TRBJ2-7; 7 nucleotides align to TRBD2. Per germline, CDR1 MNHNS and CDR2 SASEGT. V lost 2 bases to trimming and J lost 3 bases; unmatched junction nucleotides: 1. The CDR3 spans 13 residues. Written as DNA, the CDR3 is TGTGCCAGCAGTGAACGGGGGGTCTACGAGCAGTACTTC. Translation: CASSERGVYEQYF.

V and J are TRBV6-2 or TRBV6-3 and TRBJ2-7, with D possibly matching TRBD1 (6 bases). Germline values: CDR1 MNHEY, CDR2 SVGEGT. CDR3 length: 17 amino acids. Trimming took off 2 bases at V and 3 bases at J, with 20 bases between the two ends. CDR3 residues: CASSYPTGGPHYYEQYF. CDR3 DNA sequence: TGTGCCAGCAGTTACCCGACTGGGGGCCCCCACTACTACGAGCAGTACTTC.

The chain's CDR3 is CASSIGAGTPEWGYGYTF. The CDR3 nucleotides read TGTGCCAGTAGTATAGGAGCAGGGACACCCGAGTGGGGCTATGGCTACACCTTC. The chain links TRBV19 to TRBJ1-2, with D maybe TRBD1 (6 bases). The ends were cut back, 1 base at V and 4 bases at J, with 22 bases in the middle. The length of the CDR3 is 18 residues. Germline V gives CDR1 LNHDA, CDR2 SQIVND (reference sequence).